The rows below give T cell receptor beta chains drawn from one sample of a study of blood T cell repertoires in COVID-19. The data were produced by immunoSEQ multiplex PCR, yet TCRdb's version contains in-frame clones alone and is incomplete. The repertoire holds approximately 110,000 clones, with around nine tenths as singletons. The sample taken for sequencing was peripheral blood. All receptors come from a man in his forties with acute or convalescent COVID-19. CDR3s include the opening cysteine and the closing phenylalanine or tryptophan. A D gene is named only where the DNA matches it firmly. Size is stated for part of the rows, as once, few or many counts, or as a class when the clone is expanded.

v_call,j_call,d_call,clone_size,cdr3_length,cdr3_aa,cdr3_nt
TRBV24-1,TRBJ2-3,.,many,15,CATSDPLPGVNTQYF,TGTGCCACCAGTGATCCCCTACCTGGAGTCAATACGCAGTATTTT
TRBV6-5,TRBJ1-2,.,.,13,CATLEDTGYGYTF,TGTGCCACCCTCGAGGACACCGGCTATGGCTACACCTTC
TRBV30,TRBJ2-2,.,.,13,CAWSLANTGELFF,TGTGCCTGGAGTCTTGCGAACACCGGGGAGCTGTTTTTT
TRBV19,TRBJ1-5,.,.,13,CASGEGSYQPQHF,TGTGCCAGTGGGGAGGGGAGCTATCAGCCCCAGCATTTT
TRBV19,TRBJ2-1,.,.,14,CASSNGNPNNEQFF,TGTGCCAGTAGTAACGGGAATCCTAACAATGAGCAGTTCTTC
TRBV9,TRBJ1-3,.,.,16,CASSVGGGTTGNTIYF,TGTGCCAGCAGCGTAGGAGGGGGTACGACTGGAAACACCATATATTTT
TRBV27,TRBJ1-1,.,.,13,CASNQRQGSEAFF,TGTGCCAGCAATCAAAGGCAGGGGTCTGAAGCTTTCTTT
TRBV30,TRBJ2-7,.,.,13,CAWRDGVGPEQYF,TGTGCCTGGAGAGATGGGGTGGGGCCCGAGCAGTACTTC
TRBV5-1,TRBJ1-4,.,.,14,CASSLSATNEKLFF,TGCGCCAGCAGCTTGTCTGCAACTAATGAAAAACTGTTTTTT
TRBV29-1,TRBJ2-3,.,.,15,CSVSTGGGGTDTQYF,TGCAGCGTTTCAACCGGAGGAGGGGGCACAGATACGCAGTATTTT